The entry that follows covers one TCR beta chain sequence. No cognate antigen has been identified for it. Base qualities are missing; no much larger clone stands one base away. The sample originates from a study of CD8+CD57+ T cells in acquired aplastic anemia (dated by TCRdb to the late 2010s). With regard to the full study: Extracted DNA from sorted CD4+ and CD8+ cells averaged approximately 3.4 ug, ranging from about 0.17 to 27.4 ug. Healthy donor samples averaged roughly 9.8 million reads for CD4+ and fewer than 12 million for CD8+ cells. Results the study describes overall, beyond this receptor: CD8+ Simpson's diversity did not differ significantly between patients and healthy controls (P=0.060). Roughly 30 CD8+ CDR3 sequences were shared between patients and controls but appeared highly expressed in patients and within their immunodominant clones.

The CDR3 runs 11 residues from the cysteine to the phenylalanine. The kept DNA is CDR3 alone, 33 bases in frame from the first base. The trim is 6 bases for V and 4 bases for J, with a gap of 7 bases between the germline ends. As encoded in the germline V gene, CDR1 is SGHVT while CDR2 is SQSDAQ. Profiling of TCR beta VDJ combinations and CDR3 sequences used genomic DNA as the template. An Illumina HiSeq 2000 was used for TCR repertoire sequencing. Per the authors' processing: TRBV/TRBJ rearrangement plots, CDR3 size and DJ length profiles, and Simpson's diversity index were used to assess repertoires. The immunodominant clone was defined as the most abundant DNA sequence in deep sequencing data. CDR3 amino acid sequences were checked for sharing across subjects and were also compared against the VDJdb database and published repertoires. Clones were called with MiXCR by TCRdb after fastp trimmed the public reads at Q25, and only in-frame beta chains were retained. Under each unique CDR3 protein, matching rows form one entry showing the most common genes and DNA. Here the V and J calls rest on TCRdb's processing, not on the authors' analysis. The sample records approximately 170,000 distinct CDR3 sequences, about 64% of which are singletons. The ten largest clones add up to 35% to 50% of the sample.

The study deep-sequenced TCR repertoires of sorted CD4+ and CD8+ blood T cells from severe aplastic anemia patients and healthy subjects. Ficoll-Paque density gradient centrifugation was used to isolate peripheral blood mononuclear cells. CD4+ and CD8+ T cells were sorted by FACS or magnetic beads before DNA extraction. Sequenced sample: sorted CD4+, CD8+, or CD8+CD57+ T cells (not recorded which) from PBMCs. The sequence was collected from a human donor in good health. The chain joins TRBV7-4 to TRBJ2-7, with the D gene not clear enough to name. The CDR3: CASSFEYEQYF. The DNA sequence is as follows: TGTGCCAGCAGTTTCGAGTACGAGCAGTACTTC. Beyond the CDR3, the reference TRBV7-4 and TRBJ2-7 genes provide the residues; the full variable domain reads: GAGVSQSPRYKVAKRGRDVALRCDSISGHVTLYWYRQTLGQGSEVLTYSQSDAQRDKSGRPSGRFSAERPERSVSTLKIQRTEQGDSAVYLCASSFEYEQYFGPGTRLTVT.